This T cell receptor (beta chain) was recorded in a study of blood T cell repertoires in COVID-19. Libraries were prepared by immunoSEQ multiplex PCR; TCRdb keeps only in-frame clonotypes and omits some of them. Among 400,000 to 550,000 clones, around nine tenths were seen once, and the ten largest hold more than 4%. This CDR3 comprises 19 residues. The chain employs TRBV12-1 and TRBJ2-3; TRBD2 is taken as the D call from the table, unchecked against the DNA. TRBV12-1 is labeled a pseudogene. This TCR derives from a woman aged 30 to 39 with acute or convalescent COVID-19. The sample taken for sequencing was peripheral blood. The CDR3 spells CASSRPTSGGSRHRDTQYF. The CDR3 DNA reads TGTGCCAGCAGCCGCCCGACTAGCGGGGGGTCGAGACATCGAGATACGCAGTATTTT.